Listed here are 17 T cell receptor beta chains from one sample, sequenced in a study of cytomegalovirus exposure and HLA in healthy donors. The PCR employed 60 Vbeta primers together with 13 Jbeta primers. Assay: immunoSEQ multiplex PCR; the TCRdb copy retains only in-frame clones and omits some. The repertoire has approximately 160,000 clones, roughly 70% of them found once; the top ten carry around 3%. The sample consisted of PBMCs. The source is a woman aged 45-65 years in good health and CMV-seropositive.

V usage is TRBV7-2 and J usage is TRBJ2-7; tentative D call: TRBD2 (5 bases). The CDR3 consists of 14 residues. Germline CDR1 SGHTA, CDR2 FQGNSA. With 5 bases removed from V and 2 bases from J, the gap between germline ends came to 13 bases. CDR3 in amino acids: CASSLGLTTYEQYF. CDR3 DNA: TGTGCCAGCAGCCTCGGTCTGACTACCTACGAGCAGTACTTC.

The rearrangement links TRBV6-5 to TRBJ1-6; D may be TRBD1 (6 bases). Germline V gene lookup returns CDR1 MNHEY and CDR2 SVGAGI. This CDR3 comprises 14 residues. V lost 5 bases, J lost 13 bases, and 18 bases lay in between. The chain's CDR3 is CASSLGTSESPLHF. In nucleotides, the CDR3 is TGTGCCAGCAGTCTGGGGACATCGGAGTCCCCCCTCCACTTT.

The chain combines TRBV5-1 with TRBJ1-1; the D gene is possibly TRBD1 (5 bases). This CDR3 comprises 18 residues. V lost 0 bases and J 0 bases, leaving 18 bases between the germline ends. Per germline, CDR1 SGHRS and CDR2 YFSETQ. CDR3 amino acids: CASSLGSGRGDMNTEAFF. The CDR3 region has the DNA TGCGCCAGCAGCTTGGGGTCGGGGCGGGGGGATATGAACACTGAAGCTTTCTTT. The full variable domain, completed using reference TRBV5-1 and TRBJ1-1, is KAGVTQTPRYLIKTRGQQVTLSCSPISGHRSVSWYQQTPGQGLQFLFEYFSETQRNKGNFPGRFSGRQFSNSRSEMNVSTLELGDSALYLCASSLGSGRGDMNTEAFFGQGTRLTVV.

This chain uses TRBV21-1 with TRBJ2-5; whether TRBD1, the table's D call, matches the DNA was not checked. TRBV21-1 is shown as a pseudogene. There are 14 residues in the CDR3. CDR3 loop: CASSRSWTGETQYF. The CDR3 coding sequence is TGTGCCAGCAGCAGAAGCTGGACAGGAGAGACCCAGTACTTC.

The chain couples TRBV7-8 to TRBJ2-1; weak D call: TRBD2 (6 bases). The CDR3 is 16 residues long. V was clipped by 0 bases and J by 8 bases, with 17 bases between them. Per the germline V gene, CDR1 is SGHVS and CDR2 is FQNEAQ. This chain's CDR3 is CASSLAGSGPGDEQFF. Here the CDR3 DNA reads TGTGCCAGCAGCTTAGCCGGGTCGGGGCCGGGGGATGAGCAGTTCTTC.

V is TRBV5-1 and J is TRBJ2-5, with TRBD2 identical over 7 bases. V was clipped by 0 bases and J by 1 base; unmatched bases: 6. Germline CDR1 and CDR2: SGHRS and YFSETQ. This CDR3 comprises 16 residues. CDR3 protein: CASSLASGGGQETQYF. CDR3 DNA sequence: TGCGCCAGCAGCTTGGCCTCTGGCGGGGGCCAAGAGACCCAGTACTTC.

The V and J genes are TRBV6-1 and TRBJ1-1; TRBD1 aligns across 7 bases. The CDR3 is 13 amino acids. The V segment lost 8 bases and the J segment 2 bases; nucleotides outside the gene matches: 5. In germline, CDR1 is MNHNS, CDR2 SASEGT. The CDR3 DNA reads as TGTGCCAGCCGACAGGGAGTAAACACTGAAGCTTTCTTT. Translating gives CASRQGVNTEAFF.

This CDR3 reads CARPTGGGQYNSPLHF. The CDR3 nucleotides are TGCGCCAGACCCACAGGGGGAGGACAATATAATTCACCCCTCCACTTT. The J gene is TRBJ1-6, the V gene TRBV5-1, with 8 bases that match TRBD1. J gave up 4 bases and V 8 bases, and 11 bases lay outside the gene matches. The CDR3 totals 16 residues. Germline V lookup: CDR1 SGHRS, CDR2 YFSETQ.

CDR3 DNA sequence: TGTGCCACCAGCAGAGAATGGGCAGCCAACTATGGCTACACCTTC. Translated: CATSREWAANYGYTF. The chain links TRBV15 to TRBJ1-2; D is unclear. The germline V and J ends were trimmed by 0 bases and 2 bases, with 10 bases remaining between them. This CDR3 spans 15 amino acids. Germline loops: CDR1 LNHNV, CDR2 YYDKDF (reference sequence).

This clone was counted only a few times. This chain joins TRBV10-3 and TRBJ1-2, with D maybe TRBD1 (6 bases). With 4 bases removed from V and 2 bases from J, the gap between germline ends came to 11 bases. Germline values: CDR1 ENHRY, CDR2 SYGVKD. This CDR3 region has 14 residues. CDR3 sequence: CAISGSGQNYGYTF. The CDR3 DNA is TGTGCCATCAGTGGTTCAGGACAGAACTATGGCTACACCTTC.

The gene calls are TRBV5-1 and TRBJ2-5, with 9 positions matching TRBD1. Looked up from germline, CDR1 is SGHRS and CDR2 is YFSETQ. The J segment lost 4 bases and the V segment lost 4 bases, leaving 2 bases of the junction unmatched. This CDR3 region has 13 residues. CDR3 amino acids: CASSRGQGETQYF. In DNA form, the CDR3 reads TGCGCCAGCAGCCGGGGACAGGGAGAGACCCAGTACTTC.

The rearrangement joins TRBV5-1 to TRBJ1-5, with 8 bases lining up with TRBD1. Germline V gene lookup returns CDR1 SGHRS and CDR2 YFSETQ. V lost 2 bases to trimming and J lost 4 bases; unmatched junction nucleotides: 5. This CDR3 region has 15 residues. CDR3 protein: CASSFPRGQNQPQHF. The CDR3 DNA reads TGCGCCAGCAGCTTTCCCAGGGGGCAGAATCAGCCCCAGCATTTT.

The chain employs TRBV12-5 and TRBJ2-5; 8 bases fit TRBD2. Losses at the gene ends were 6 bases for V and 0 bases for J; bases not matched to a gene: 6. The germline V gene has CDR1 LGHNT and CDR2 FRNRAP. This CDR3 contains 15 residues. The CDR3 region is CASGSGGAHQETQYF. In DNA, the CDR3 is TGTGCTAGTGGGAGCGGGGGCGCACACCAAGAGACCCAGTACTTC. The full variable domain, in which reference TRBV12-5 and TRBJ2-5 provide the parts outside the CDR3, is DARVTQTPRHKVTEMGQEVTMRCQPILGHNTVFWYRQTMMQGLELLAYFRNRAPLDDSGMPKDRFSAEMPDATLATLKIQPSEPRDSAVYFCASGSGGAHQETQYFGPGTRLLVL.

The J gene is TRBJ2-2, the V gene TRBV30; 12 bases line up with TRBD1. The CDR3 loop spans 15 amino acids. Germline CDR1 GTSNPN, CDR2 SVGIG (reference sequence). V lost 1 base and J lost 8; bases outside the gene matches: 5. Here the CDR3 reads CAWSEGTGGVGELFF. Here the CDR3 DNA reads TGTGCCTGGAGTGAGGGGACAGGGGGCGTTGGGGAGCTGTTTTTT.

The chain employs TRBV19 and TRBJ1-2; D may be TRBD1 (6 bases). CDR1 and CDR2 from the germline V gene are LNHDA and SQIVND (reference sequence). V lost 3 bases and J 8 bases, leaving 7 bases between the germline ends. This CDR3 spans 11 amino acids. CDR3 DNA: TGTGCCAGTAGTATCAGGGGCGGCTACACCTTC. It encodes CASSIRGGYTF.

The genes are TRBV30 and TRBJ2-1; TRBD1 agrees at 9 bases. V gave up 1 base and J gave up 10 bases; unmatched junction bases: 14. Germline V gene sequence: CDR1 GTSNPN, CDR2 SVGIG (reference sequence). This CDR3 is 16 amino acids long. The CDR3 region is CAWSAGQGQKIREQFF. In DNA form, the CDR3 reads TGTGCCTGGAGTGCAGGACAGGGGCAAAAAATTCGGGAGCAGTTCTTC.

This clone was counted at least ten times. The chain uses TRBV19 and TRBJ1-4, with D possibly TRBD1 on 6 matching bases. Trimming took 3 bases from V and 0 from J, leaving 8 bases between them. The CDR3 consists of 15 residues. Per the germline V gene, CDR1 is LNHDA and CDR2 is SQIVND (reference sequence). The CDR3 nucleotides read TGTGCCAGTAGTATGGGGACATCAACTAATGAAAAACTGTTTTTT. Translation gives CASSMGTSTNEKLFF.